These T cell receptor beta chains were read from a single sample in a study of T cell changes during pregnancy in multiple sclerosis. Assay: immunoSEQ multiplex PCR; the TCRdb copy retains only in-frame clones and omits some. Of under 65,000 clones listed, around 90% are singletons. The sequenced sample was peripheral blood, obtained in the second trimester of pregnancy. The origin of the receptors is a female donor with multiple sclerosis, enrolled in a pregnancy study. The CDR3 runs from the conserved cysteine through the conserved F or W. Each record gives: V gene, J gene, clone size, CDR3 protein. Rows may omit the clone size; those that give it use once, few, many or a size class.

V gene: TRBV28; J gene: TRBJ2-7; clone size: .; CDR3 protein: CASTSGLGVLEQYF
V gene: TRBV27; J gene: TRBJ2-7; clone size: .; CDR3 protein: CASAESDEQYF
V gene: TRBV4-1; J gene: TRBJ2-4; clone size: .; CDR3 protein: CASSQTDRPKNIQYF
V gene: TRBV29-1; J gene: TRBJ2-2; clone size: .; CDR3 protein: CSVELAIGELFF
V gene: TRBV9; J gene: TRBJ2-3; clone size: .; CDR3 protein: CASSVGGTGDNTQYF
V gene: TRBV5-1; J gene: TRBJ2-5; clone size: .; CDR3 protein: CASSQGQGRETQYF
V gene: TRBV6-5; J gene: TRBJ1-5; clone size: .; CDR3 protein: CASSAAAGGRQPQHF
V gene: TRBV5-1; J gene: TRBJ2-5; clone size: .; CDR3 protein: CASSLSDNPLETQYF
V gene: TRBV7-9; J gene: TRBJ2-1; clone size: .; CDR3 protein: CASSPRGTSGNNEQFF
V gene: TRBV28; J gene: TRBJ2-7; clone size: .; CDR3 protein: CASTPYTPFGRANPQYF
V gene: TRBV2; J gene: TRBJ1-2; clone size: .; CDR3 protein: CASSVVGGSPSYGYTF
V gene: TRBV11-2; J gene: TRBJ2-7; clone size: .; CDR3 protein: CASSLDPAAILEQYF
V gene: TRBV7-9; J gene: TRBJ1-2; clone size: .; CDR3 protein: CASSLALTGQGRIYGYTF
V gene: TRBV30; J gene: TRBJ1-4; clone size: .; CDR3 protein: CAWSVQGHEKLFF
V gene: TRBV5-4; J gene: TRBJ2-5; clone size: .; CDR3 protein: CASSYRSGRALETQYF
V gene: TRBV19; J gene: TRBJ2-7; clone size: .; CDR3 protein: CASRQRGDTYEQYF
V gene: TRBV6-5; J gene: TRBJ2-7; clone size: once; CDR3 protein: CASSKDRGYEQYF
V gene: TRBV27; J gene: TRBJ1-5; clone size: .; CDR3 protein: CASSLGGFNQPQHF
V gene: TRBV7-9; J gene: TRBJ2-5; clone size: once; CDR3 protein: CASSPTAGETQYF
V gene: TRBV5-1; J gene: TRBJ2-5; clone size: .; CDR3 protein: CASSSGLAGGPWETQYF
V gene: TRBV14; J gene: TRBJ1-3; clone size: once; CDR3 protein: CASSRQTGNSGNTIYF
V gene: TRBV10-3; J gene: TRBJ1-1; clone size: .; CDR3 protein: CAITVSLDTEAFF
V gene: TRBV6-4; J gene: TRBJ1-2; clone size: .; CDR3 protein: CASSDSKQGARGYTF
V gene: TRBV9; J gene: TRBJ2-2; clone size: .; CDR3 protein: CASSLYSLNTGELFF
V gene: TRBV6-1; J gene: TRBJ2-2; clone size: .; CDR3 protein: CASSEGQLNTGELFF
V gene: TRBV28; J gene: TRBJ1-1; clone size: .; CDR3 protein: CASSSGGPNTEAFF
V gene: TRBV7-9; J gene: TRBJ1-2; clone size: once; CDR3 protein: CASSQSRGRNYGYTF
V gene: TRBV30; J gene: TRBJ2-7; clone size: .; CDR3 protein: CAWSGTGLEQYF
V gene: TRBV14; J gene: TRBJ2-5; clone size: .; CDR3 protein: CASSQDYRGPEETQYF
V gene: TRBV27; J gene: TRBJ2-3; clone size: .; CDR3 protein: CASTSGGSSTDTQYF
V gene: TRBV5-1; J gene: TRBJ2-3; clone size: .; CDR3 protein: CASSSIAGGPVDTQYF
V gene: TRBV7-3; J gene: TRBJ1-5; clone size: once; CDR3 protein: CASSLDRDQPQHF
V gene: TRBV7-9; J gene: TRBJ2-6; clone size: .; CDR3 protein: CASSLVAGAGANVLTF
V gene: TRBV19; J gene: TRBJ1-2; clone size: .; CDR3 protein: CATYAGYYGYTF
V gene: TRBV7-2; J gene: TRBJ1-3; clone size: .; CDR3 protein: CASSPTGFSGNTIYF
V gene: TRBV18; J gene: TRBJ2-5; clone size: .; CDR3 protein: CASSPPLAREETQYF
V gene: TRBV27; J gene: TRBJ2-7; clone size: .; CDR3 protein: CARGEGFSPTYEQYF
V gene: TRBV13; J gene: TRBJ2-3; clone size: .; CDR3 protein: CASSFFSGLRTDTQYF